The rows below give T cell receptor beta chains drawn from one sample of a study of T cell responses to AZD1222 COVID-19 vaccine. Sequencing used immunoSEQ multiplex PCR; TCRdb keeps in-frame clones, though not all of them. The table includes around 90,000 clones, over 75% detected once. The starting material was peripheral blood, obtained on day 0 of AZD1222 vaccination. Receptor source: an adult in good health. The CDR3 runs from the conserved cysteine through the conserved F or W. The D gene is left open where the match is weak. Clone size appears in some rows only: once, few, many, or a class for an expanded clone.

v_gene	abundance	d_gene	j_gene	CDR3aa	CDR3nt
TRBV5-8	NA	TRBD1	TRBJ1-4	CASSLGGHRGGDEKLFF	TGTGCCAGCAGCTTGGGGGGACACAGGGGCGGAGATGAAAAACTGTTTTTT
TRBV11-1	NA	NA	TRBJ1-1	CASSLEVNTEAFF	TGTGCCAGCAGCTTAGAGGTGAACACTGAAGCTTTCTTT
TRBV3-1/TRBV3-2	NA	TRBD1	TRBJ2-7	CASSQGVPGQGLMQYF	TGTGCCAGCAGCCAAGGAGTCCCGGGACAGGGTCTAATGCAGTACTTC
TRBV3-1/TRBV3-2	NA	NA	TRBJ2-1	CASSQGPSVGFNEQFF	TGTGCCAGCAGCCAAGGACCATCAGTAGGATTCAATGAGCAGTTCTTC
TRBV9	NA	NA	TRBJ2-3	CASSSDSYPTDTQYF	TGTGCCAGCAGCTCGGACAGTTATCCCACAGATACGCAGTATTTT
TRBV19	NA	NA	TRBJ2-7	CASSIGGTNEQYF	TGTGCCAGTAGTATAGGGGGGACGAACGAGCAGTACTTC
TRBV7-8	NA	NA	TRBJ1-2	CASSLGHANYGYTF	TGTGCCAGCAGCTTGGGACACGCTAACTATGGCTACACCTTC
TRBV6-1	once	NA	TRBJ2-2	CASSEAANTGELFF	TGTGCCAGCAGTGAAGCAGCGAACACCGGGGAGCTGTTTTTT
TRBV6-5	NA	TRBD1	TRBJ1-6	CASSFSGGLNSPLHF	TGTGCCAGCAGTTTCTCAGGGGGTCTCAATTCACCCCTCCACTTT
TRBV6-5	once	NA	TRBJ1-1	CASILPGIGGEAFF	TGTGCCAGCATTCTCCCCGGGATCGGCGGGGAAGCTTTCTTT
TRBV4-1	NA	NA	TRBJ1-4	CASQQTPTNEKLFF	TGCGCCAGCCAACAGACACCAACTAATGAAAAACTGTTTTTT
TRBV6-5	NA	TRBD1	TRBJ2-7	CASSRSGQGLEQYF	TGTGCCAGCAGTCGCTCGGGACAGGGATTGGAGCAGTACTTC
TRBV11-2	NA	NA	TRBJ2-3	CASSLGSDTQYF	TGTGCCAGCAGCTTAGGCTCAGATACGCAGTATTTT
TRBV2	NA	NA	TRBJ1-2	CASRVNPTGGYTF	TGTGCCAGCAGAGTCAATCCGACTGGAGGCTACACCTTC